A selection of T cell receptor beta chains follows, all from one sample in a study of identical twins. TCRdb reprocessed the 5' RACE reads with MiXCR, giving one entry per CDR3 protein. In the table there are 430,000 or so distinct CDR3 sequences, approximately 24% of which are singletons. These records were also assigned to another study, of T cells expressing NK-cell markers.

The sequenced sample was CD4+ T cells sorted from blood. These receptors were collected from a woman under 30 in good health. Each CDR3 is given with its conserved first and last residue. The order of the fields is J gene, D gene, V gene, clone size, CDR3 DNA, CDR3 protein. D genes are given only for firm matches. Not every row has a clone size; where given, it reads once, few, many or a size class.

j_gene: TRBJ2-1
d_gene: NA
v_gene: TRBV11-3
abundance: NA
CDR3nt: TGTGCCAGCAGCTTAGGAGGGGCAGGGAACAATGAGCAGTTCTTC
CDR3aa: CASSLGGAGNNEQFF

j_gene: TRBJ2-3
d_gene: TRBD2
v_gene: TRBV7-3
abundance: NA
CDR3nt: TGTGCCAGCAGCATGGGACTAGCCCCAGATACGCAGTATTTT
CDR3aa: CASSMGLAPDTQYF

j_gene: TRBJ2-7
d_gene: TRBD1
v_gene: TRBV6-5
abundance: NA
CDR3nt: TGTGCCAGCAGTTACTCCGACAGGGGAAGCTACGAGCAGTACTTC
CDR3aa: CASSYSDRGSYEQYF

j_gene: TRBJ2-5
d_gene: TRBD1
v_gene: TRBV5-5
abundance: NA
CDR3nt: TGTGCCAGCAGCTTCGGACAGGCAGGGGAGACCCAGTACTTC
CDR3aa: CASSFGQAGETQYF

j_gene: TRBJ2-5
d_gene: TRBD2
v_gene: TRBV27
abundance: NA
CDR3nt: TGTGCCAGCAGTTTGAAACTAGCGGGAGGGCCTAAAGGAGAGACCCAGTACTTC
CDR3aa: CASSLKLAGGPKGETQYF

j_gene: TRBJ2-3
d_gene: TRBD1
v_gene: TRBV20-1
abundance: few
CDR3nt: TGCAGTGCTTCAGGGGGTTCGAGCACAGATACGCAGTATTTT
CDR3aa: CSASGGSSTDTQYF

j_gene: TRBJ2-2
d_gene: TRBD1
v_gene: TRBV7-2
abundance: few
CDR3nt: TGTGCCAGCAGCCGCACGGACAGGGGGGTCGGGGAGCTGTTTTTT
CDR3aa: CASSRTDRGVGELFF

j_gene: TRBJ2-1
d_gene: NA
v_gene: TRBV20-1
abundance: NA
CDR3nt: TGCAGTGCTAGTCTCGAAGTCAATGAGCAGTTCTTC
CDR3aa: CSASLEVNEQFF

j_gene: TRBJ2-1
d_gene: TRBD1
v_gene: TRBV20-1
abundance: NA
CDR3nt: TGCAGTGCTTCCGGGACAGGATTTGGTGAGCAGTTCTTC
CDR3aa: CSASGTGFGEQFF

j_gene: TRBJ1-1
d_gene: TRBD1
v_gene: TRBV20-1
abundance: NA
CDR3nt: TGCAGTGCTAGCCTCACTACAGGGGGCGCGGGTCGAGCTTTCTTT
CDR3aa: CSASLTTGGAGRAFF

j_gene: TRBJ2-5
d_gene: NA
v_gene: TRBV18
abundance: NA
CDR3nt: TGTGCCAGCTCACCAAATTGGGGAAGGGACTTTCAAGAGACCCAGTACTTC
CDR3aa: CASSPNWGRDFQETQYF

j_gene: TRBJ2-1
d_gene: TRBD2
v_gene: TRBV7-8
abundance: NA
CDR3nt: TGTGCCAGCAGCTTAAGGACTAGCGGGAGGGCCAGCTACAATGAGCAGTTCTTC
CDR3aa: CASSLRTSGRASYNEQFF

j_gene: TRBJ2-7
d_gene: NA
v_gene: TRBV10-3
abundance: many
CDR3nt: TGTGCCATCAGTGACCCCCAGCGGAGCTCCTACGAGCAGTACTTC
CDR3aa: CAISDPQRSSYEQYF

j_gene: TRBJ2-7
d_gene: NA
v_gene: TRBV10-2
abundance: NA
CDR3nt: TGCGCCAGCAAGGGGAATAGCTTTAGCGAGCAGTACTTC
CDR3aa: CASKGNSFSEQYF

j_gene: TRBJ2-1
d_gene: TRBD2
v_gene: TRBV3-1
abundance: few
CDR3nt: TGTGCCAGCAGCGTCCGGACTAGCTACGGGAATGAGCAGTTCTTC
CDR3aa: CASSVRTSYGNEQFF

j_gene: TRBJ2-5
d_gene: NA
v_gene: TRBV5-6
abundance: few
CDR3nt: TGTGCCAGCAGTCCCACTGTAAGACAGTCTAAAGAGACCCAGTACTTC
CDR3aa: CASSPTVRQSKETQYF

j_gene: TRBJ2-3
d_gene: NA
v_gene: TRBV20-1
abundance: few
CDR3nt: TGCAGTGCTAGCTTGGGGCCAAGCACAGATACGCAGTATTTT
CDR3aa: CSASLGPSTDTQYF

j_gene: TRBJ1-5
d_gene: NA
v_gene: TRBV20-1
abundance: few
CDR3nt: TGCAGTGCTAGTGGCGTGTTTTATAGCAATCAGCCCCAGCATTTT
CDR3aa: CSASGVFYSNQPQHF

j_gene: TRBJ2-1
d_gene: TRBD2
v_gene: TRBV12-3/TRBV12-4
abundance: NA
CDR3nt: TGTGCCATCAGTCAACAACGAGTAAGCGGGAGTTCCTACAATGAGCAGTTCTTC
CDR3aa: CAISQQRVSGSSYNEQFF

j_gene: TRBJ2-7
d_gene: TRBD1
v_gene: TRBV6-2/TRBV6-3
abundance: NA
CDR3nt: TGTGCCAGCAGACCCACAGGGGGGAACTACGAGCAGTACTTC
CDR3aa: CASRPTGGNYEQYF

j_gene: TRBJ2-3
d_gene: TRBD2
v_gene: TRBV12-3/TRBV12-4
abundance: NA
CDR3nt: TGTGCCAGCAGTTTCATGGCTAGCGGGAGCGATACGCAGTATTTT
CDR3aa: CASSFMASGSDTQYF

j_gene: TRBJ2-7
d_gene: TRBD2
v_gene: TRBV7-2
abundance: NA
CDR3nt: TGTGCCAGCAGCCCCACTAGCGGGAGAGTGTACTTC
CDR3aa: CASSPTSGRVYF

j_gene: TRBJ2-7
d_gene: TRBD1
v_gene: TRBV7-7
abundance: NA
CDR3nt: TGTGCTAGCAGCTCCGGGACAGGGGAAGTGTACGAGCAGTACTTC
CDR3aa: CASSSGTGEVYEQYF

j_gene: TRBJ1-4
d_gene: NA
v_gene: TRBV5-1
abundance: many
CDR3nt: TGCGCCAGCAGCTTGGGGTTGGGGACTAATGAAAAACTGTTTTTT
CDR3aa: CASSLGLGTNEKLFF

j_gene: TRBJ2-1
d_gene: NA
v_gene: TRBV29-1
abundance: few
CDR3nt: TGCAGCGTTGGGACCCCCGGCAATGAGCAGTTCTTC
CDR3aa: CSVGTPGNEQFF

j_gene: TRBJ2-7
d_gene: TRBD2
v_gene: TRBV5-6
abundance: few
CDR3nt: TGTGCCAGCAGCCCTCTCTCCGGGACTAGCGGATTGACGCAGTACTTC
CDR3aa: CASSPLSGTSGLTQYF

j_gene: TRBJ2-2
d_gene: NA
v_gene: TRBV6-2/TRBV6-3
abundance: NA
CDR3nt: TGTGCCACCACCACAGGGCCGAACACCGGGGAGCTGTTTTTT
CDR3aa: CATTTGPNTGELFF

j_gene: TRBJ1-2
d_gene: TRBD1
v_gene: TRBV6-2/TRBV6-3
abundance: NA
CDR3nt: TGTGCCAGCACAAAAGATCCACAGGGGAACTATGGCTACACCTTC
CDR3aa: CASTKDPQGNYGYTF

j_gene: TRBJ1-1
d_gene: NA
v_gene: TRBV6-5
abundance: few
CDR3nt: TGTGCCAGCAGTTACTCGACCGGGGGAGGGACTGAAGCTTTCTTT
CDR3aa: CASSYSTGGGTEAFF

j_gene: TRBJ2-7
d_gene: TRBD1
v_gene: TRBV27
abundance: few
CDR3nt: TGTGCCAGCAGTTTCGTACGGACAGGGCATGGCGAGCAGTACTTC
CDR3aa: CASSFVRTGHGEQYF

j_gene: TRBJ2-7
d_gene: TRBD1
v_gene: TRBV3-1
abundance: NA
CDR3nt: TGTGCCAGCAGTGATTTTGGGACAGGGGGCTTCGAGCAGTACTTC
CDR3aa: CASSDFGTGGFEQYF

j_gene: TRBJ1-1
d_gene: NA
v_gene: TRBV5-5
abundance: few
CDR3nt: TGTGCCAGCAGCTTGGTTCGGATGAACACTGAAGCTTTCTTT
CDR3aa: CASSLVRMNTEAFF

j_gene: TRBJ2-3
d_gene: NA
v_gene: TRBV20-1
abundance: few
CDR3nt: TGCAGTGCCGCCGGTAGGGGCGGTACGAGCACAGATACGCAGTATTTT
CDR3aa: CSAAGRGGTSTDTQYF

j_gene: TRBJ2-3
d_gene: TRBD2
v_gene: TRBV3-1
abundance: NA
CDR3nt: TGTGCCAGCAGCCAAGCAGCGGGAGGCACAGATACGCAGTATTTT
CDR3aa: CASSQAAGGTDTQYF

j_gene: TRBJ2-2
d_gene: NA
v_gene: TRBV20-1
abundance: NA
CDR3nt: TGCAGTGCTAGGTCGAACACCGGGGAGCTGTTTTTT
CDR3aa: CSARSNTGELFF

j_gene: TRBJ1-2
d_gene: NA
v_gene: TRBV5-1
abundance: NA
CDR3nt: TGCGCCAGCAGCTTGGAAACAGCCCCCCGCTATGGCTACACCTTC
CDR3aa: CASSLETAPRYGYTF

j_gene: TRBJ2-2
d_gene: TRBD2
v_gene: TRBV30
abundance: few
CDR3nt: TGTGCCTGGAGTGTCGGCGGGAGGGCGTCCGGGGAGCTGTTTTTT
CDR3aa: CAWSVGGRASGELFF

j_gene: TRBJ2-3
d_gene: NA
v_gene: TRBV5-1
abundance: NA
CDR3nt: TGCGCCAGCAGCGAAGAGGGGCGAAACACAGATACGCAGTATTTT
CDR3aa: CASSEEGRNTDTQYF

j_gene: TRBJ2-3
d_gene: NA
v_gene: TRBV19
abundance: NA
CDR3nt: TGTGCCAGTAGTATCCCGGGACGAGAAGGGAATACGCAGTATTTT
CDR3aa: CASSIPGREGNTQYF

j_gene: TRBJ2-5
d_gene: NA
v_gene: TRBV5-1
abundance: once
CDR3nt: TGCGCCAGCAGCTTGAACGGGGTTGGAGAGACCCAGTACTTC
CDR3aa: CASSLNGVGETQYF

j_gene: TRBJ1-4
d_gene: NA
v_gene: TRBV5-6
abundance: few
CDR3nt: TGTGCCAGCAGCGCTCCGGGACAAGAGATTGAAAAACTGTTTTTT
CDR3aa: CASSAPGQEIEKLFF

j_gene: TRBJ2-3
d_gene: TRBD2
v_gene: TRBV5-1
abundance: NA
CDR3nt: TGCGCCAGCAGCCCTGGCGGGGGGCGTACAGATACGCAGTATTTT
CDR3aa: CASSPGGGRTDTQYF

j_gene: TRBJ1-2
d_gene: NA
v_gene: TRBV6-5
abundance: many
CDR3nt: TGTGCCAGCAGTTACCGGGTTAACTATGGCTACACCTTC
CDR3aa: CASSYRVNYGYTF

j_gene: TRBJ2-7
d_gene: TRBD1
v_gene: TRBV29-1
abundance: few
CDR3nt: TGCAGCGTTGACACGACAGGGGGGGGTTACGAGCAGTACTTC
CDR3aa: CSVDTTGGGYEQYF

j_gene: TRBJ2-6
d_gene: TRBD1
v_gene: TRBV5-1
abundance: few
CDR3nt: TGCGCCAGCAGCTTGAGACAGGGCGGACCTGGGGCCAACGTCCTGACTTTC
CDR3aa: CASSLRQGGPGANVLTF

j_gene: TRBJ2-1
d_gene: NA
v_gene: TRBV11-2
abundance: NA
CDR3nt: TGTGCCAGCAGCTTAGGTTTGGCTGTCTCCTACAATGAGCAGTTCTTC
CDR3aa: CASSLGLAVSYNEQFF

j_gene: TRBJ2-3
d_gene: NA
v_gene: TRBV25-1
abundance: few
CDR3nt: TGTGCCAGCAGCGGCAGGACAGATACGCAGTATTTT
CDR3aa: CASSGRTDTQYF

j_gene: TRBJ2-5
d_gene: NA
v_gene: TRBV18
abundance: NA
CDR3nt: TGTGCCAGCTCATCCGGACAGCAAGAGACCCAGTACTTC
CDR3aa: CASSSGQQETQYF

j_gene: TRBJ2-7
d_gene: NA
v_gene: TRBV6-5
abundance: NA
CDR3nt: TGTGCCAGCTACTCCCCTCCCTACGAGCAGTACTTC
CDR3aa: CASYSPPYEQYF

j_gene: TRBJ2-2
d_gene: NA
v_gene: TRBV27
abundance: few
CDR3nt: TGTGCCAGCAGTTTTCAGAGGAGATTGAACACCGGGGAGCTGTTTTTT
CDR3aa: CASSFQRRLNTGELFF

j_gene: TRBJ1-4
d_gene: NA
v_gene: TRBV2
abundance: NA
CDR3nt: TGTGCCAGCAGTGAAGCGGCGGACGGCGAAAAACTGTTTTTT
CDR3aa: CASSEAADGEKLFF

j_gene: TRBJ1-2
d_gene: TRBD1
v_gene: TRBV5-1
abundance: many
CDR3nt: TGCGCCAGCAGCCCCGGGACAGGGGGCGGGTACGGCTACACCTTC
CDR3aa: CASSPGTGGGYGYTF

j_gene: TRBJ1-6
d_gene: NA
v_gene: TRBV20-1
abundance: NA
CDR3nt: TGCAGTGCCTCTTCGCCACCCCTCCACTTT
CDR3aa: CSASSPPLHF